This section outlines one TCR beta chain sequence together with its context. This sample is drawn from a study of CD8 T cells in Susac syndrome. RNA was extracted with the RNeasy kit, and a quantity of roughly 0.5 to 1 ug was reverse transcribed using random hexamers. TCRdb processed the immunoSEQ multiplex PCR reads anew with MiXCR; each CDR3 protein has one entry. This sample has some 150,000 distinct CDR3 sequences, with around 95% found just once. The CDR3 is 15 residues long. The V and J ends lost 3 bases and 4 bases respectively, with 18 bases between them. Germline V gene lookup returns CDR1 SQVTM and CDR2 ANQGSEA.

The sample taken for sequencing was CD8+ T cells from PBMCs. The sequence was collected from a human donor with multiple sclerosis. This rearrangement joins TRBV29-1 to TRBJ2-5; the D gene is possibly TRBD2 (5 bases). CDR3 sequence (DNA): TGCAGCGTTGATGGACTTGGGGTCGCTCCAGAGACCCAGTACTTC. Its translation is CSVDGLGVAPETQYF.